This T cell receptor (beta chain) derives from a study of blood T cell repertoires in COVID-19 (dated by TCRdb to the early 2020s). About the study as a whole: Samples covering the acute and convalescent phases of COVID-19 were provided by collaborators in the United States, Italy and Spain. The material from the prospective study consisted of cDNA or gDNA derived from T cells, B-cell-depleted T cells, or PBMCs. The sample metadata nearly always contained a de-identified subject ID, COVID-19 status, age in years and sex. The dataset comprised deeply sampled blood TCRbeta repertoires from subjects exposed to, actively infected with, or recovered from COVID-19. Samples came from the ongoing ImmuneRACE study (first 160 participants) plus 1,254 subjects from 6 global collaborators. Where available, HLA class I and class II types were obtained from metadata supplied by the sample provider rather than from assay-based typing. The repertoires were made available in a free public database intended to serve as a resource for research on the immune response to SARS-CoV-2. What the research found in general, with its limitations: The quantity of clinical and demographic metadata differed by source and by participant and was supplied without curation.

As regards this clone: Its antigen is currently not known. Base qualities are not recorded, but no much larger clone differs from it by a single base.

TCRbeta CDR3 regions were amplified from genomic DNA by means of the immunoSEQ Assay, a bias-controlled multiplex PCR. In the paper's pipeline: Nucleated cell counts per sample were estimated from amplification of reference gene primers within the assay. To quantify the absolute abundance of each unique TCRbeta CDR3 rearrangement, sequence reads were collapsed and filtered. For each sample, productive Simpson clonality was calculated as the square root of Simpson's diversity index over productive rearrangements. What TCRdb holds here is the immuneACCESS table cut down to in-frame rearrangements. Part of the clones is not present; checked against another copy, under half of the missing clones reflect an unresolved V gene, and the others are unexplained. Clone size and the V and J calls come from that table; the DNA yielded D and trimming. Recorded for this sample are 100,000 to 150,000 clones; approximately 80% of them occurred a single time. The ten largest clones take up more than 4.5% of the sample.

Each collaborating institution followed its own protocols to collect whole blood in K2EDTA tubes. For TCRbeta analysis, collaborator samples were shipped as frozen whole blood, as isolated PBMCs, or as DNA extracted from either sample type. From a lookup of the germline V gene (reference sequence), CDR1 and CDR2 are SSHAT and FNYEAQ. The junction carries 7 bases between V and J, which are trimmed by 1 base and 4 bases respectively. Reading from cysteine to phenylalanine, the CDR3 counts 14 amino acids. Just the 42-base CDR3 DNA is kept, in frame starting at base 1. Sequencing was done on a sample of peripheral blood. The chain couples TRBV7-7 to TRBJ2-2; no D gene can be assigned with confidence. This sequence originates from a woman between 65 and 79 years old with acute or convalescent COVID-19. The CDR3 in this case is CASSLDLVTGELFF. The DNA sequence is TGTGCCAGCAGCTTAGATCTAGTCACCGGGGAGCTGTTTTTT.